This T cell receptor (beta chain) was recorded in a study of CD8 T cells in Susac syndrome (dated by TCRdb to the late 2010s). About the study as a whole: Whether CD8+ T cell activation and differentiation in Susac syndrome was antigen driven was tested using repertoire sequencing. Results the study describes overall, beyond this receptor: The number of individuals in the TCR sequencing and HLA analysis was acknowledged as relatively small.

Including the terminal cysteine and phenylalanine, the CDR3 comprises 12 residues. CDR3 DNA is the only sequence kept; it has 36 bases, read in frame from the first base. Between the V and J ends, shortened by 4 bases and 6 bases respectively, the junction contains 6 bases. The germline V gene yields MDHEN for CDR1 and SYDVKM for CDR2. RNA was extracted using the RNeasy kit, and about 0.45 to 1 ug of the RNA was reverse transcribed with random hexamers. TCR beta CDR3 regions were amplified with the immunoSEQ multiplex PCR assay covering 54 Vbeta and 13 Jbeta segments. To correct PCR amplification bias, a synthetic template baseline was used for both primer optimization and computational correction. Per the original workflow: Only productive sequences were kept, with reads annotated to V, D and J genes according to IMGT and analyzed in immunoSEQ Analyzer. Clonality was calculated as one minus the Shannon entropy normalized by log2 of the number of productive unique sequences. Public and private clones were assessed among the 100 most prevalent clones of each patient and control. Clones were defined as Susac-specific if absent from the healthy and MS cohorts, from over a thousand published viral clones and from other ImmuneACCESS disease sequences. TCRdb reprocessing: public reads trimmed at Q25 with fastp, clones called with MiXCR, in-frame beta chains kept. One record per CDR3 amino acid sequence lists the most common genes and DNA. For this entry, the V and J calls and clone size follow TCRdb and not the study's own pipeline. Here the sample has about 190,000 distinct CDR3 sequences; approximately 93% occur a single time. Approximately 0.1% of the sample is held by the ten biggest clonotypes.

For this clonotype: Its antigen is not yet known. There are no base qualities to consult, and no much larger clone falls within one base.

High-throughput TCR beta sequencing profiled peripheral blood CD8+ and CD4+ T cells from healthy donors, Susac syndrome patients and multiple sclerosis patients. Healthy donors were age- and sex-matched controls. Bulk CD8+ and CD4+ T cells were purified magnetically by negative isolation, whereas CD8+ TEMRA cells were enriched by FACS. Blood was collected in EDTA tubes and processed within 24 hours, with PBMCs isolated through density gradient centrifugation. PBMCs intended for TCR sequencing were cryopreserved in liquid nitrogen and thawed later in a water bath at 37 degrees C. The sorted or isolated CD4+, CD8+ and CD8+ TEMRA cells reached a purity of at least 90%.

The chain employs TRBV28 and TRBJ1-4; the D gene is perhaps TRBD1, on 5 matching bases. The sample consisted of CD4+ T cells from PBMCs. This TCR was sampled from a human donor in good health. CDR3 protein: CASSWGHEKLFF. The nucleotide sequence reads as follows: TGTGCCAGCAGTTGGGGCCATGAAAAACTGTTTTTT.